The 29 T cell receptor beta chains presented below share a single source sample, sequenced in a study of early T cells in non-severe SARS-CoV-2 infection. MiXCR, applied by TCRdb to the 5' RACE reads, yields one record per CDR3 protein. Of 90,000 to 130,000 distinct CDR3 sequences in the sample, over 9.5% were seen once. Source: whole blood, taken at baseline. These receptors all stem from an adult who was a healthcare worker with PCR-confirmed SARS-CoV-2 infection or an uninfected control (not recorded which).

This clonotype has just a few counts. The rearrangement uses TRBV19 and TRBJ2-2, with D unclear. Trimming left V 7 bases short and J 2 bases short, with 17 bases between. Germline loops: CDR1 LNHDA, CDR2 SQIVND (reference sequence). The CDR3 consists of 16 residues. The CDR3 is CASTVAARINTGELFF. In DNA, the CDR3 is TGTGCCAGTACCGTCGCCGCCCGCATAAACACCGGGGAGCTGTTTTTT.

In its sample, this clonotype was seen a few times. This chain links TRBV24-1 with TRBJ1-2; D is undetermined. Germline V CDR1 and CDR2: KGHDR, SFDVKD. The ends were cut back, 1 base at V and 3 bases at J, with 5 bases in the middle. This CDR3 region has 13 residues. The CDR3, as DNA: TGTGCCACCAGTGATTTTACAGACTATGGCTACACCTTC. This encodes CATSDFTDYGYTF.

This clonotype showed up just a few times. The chain joins TRBV7-3 to TRBJ2-7; 7 bases match TRBD2. The CDR3 length is 13 residues. CDR1 is SGHTA, CDR2 FQGTGA, per germline. The V gene end was trimmed by 5 bases and the J gene end by 3 bases; junction bases not matched to a gene: 4. The CDR3 DNA follows: TGTGCCAGCAGCCCCAGCGGGAACTACGAGCAGTACTTC. This gives the protein CASSPSGNYEQYF.

This clonotype was recorded a few times. The chain has TRBV5-1 and TRBJ1-1, with a possible D match to TRBD1 (6 bases). The V gene's germline CDR1 is SGHRS and CDR2 YFSETQ. The CDR3 is 16 amino acids. The V end lost 0 bases, the J end lost 0 bases, and 12 bases lay between the germline ends. The CDR3 coding sequence is TGCGCCAGCAGCTTGGTTGCAGGGGACATGAACACTGAAGCTTTCTTT. Translation gives CASSLVAGDMNTEAFF.

The table lists this clonotype with a few counts. The chain links TRBV29-1 to TRBJ1-1; D possibly corresponds to TRBD1 (5 bases). The CDR3 runs 13 residues. Per germline, CDR1 SQVTM and CDR2 ANQGSEA. With 1 base removed from V and 6 bases from J, the gap between germline ends came to 12 bases. The CDR3 region has the DNA TGCAGCGTTGAAGGGGGCCTACGGGCTGAAGCTTTCTTT. The encoded protein is CSVEGGLRAEAFF.

This clonotype was picked up a small number of times. V and J are TRBV18 and TRBJ2-4; TRBD1 is a possible D gene (5 bases). V was trimmed by 6 bases and J by 1 base, leaving 16 bases between them. The CDR3 length is 16 residues. Germline V gives CDR1 KGHSH, CDR2 LQKENI. The CDR3: CASSNRSLGAKNIQYF. The CDR3, as DNA: TGTGCCAGCTCCAACAGGTCTCTCGGGGCCAAAAACATTCAGTACTTC.

The CDR3 region has the DNA TGCAGCGTTGCGGAGCGGACCGCAGATACGCAGTATTTT. Protein: CSVAERTADTQYF. The gene calls are TRBV29-1 and TRBJ2-3; a weak D match, TRBD2 (5 bases). Germline values: CDR1 SQVTM, CDR2 ANQGSEA. V was shortened by 4 bases and J by 4 bases, with 12 bases between the two germline ends. The CDR3 spans 13 residues.

This chain uses TRBV28 with TRBJ1-6, with D tentatively TRBD1 (5 bases). With 5 bases removed from V and 7 bases from J, the gap between germline ends came to 18 bases. Germline V gene lookup returns CDR1 MDHEN and CDR2 SYDVKM. This CDR3 region has 16 residues. CDR3 nucleotides: TGTGCCAGCAGTCCGCAGGAGACAGTGAGAAATTCACCCCTCCACTTT. Translation: CASSPQETVRNSPLHF.

This rearrangement joins TRBV20-1 to TRBJ1-1; 10 bases align to TRBD1. J lost 5 bases, V lost 1 base, and 4 bases had no gene match. This CDR3 has 14 residues. Germline values: CDR1 DFQATT, CDR2 SNEGSKA (reference sequence). In DNA form, the CDR3 reads TGCAGTGCTAGAGGACAGGGGGCGCAAACTGAAGCTTTCTTT. This sequence encodes CSARGQGAQTEAFF.

This rearrangement joins TRBV7-9 to TRBJ2-2; TRBD1 or TRBD2 may be the D gene (5 bases each). The CDR3 length is 15 residues. The V and J ends lost 4 bases and 4 bases respectively, with 13 bases between them. Germline V lookup: CDR1 SEHNR, CDR2 FQNEAQ (reference sequence). In nucleotides, the CDR3 is TGTGCCAGCAGCTCACAGCAGGGACCCACCGGGGAGCTGTTTTTT. The encoded protein is CASSSQQGPTGELFF.

The chain has TRBV12-3 or TRBV12-4 and TRBJ2-7; D unclear. The CDR3 length is 14 residues. V shed 0 bases and J shed 4 bases, with 10 bases lying between them. The CDR3 DNA reads TGTGCCAGCAGTTTAGCGGGGATCTCGTACGAGCAGTACTTC. Its protein is CASSLAGISYEQYF.

This clonotype was seen a few times. This sequence joins TRBV5-1 and TRBJ1-1, with 8 bases fitting TRBD1. Trimming at V came to 0 bases and at J to 1 base, leaving 5 bases not matched to a gene. Germline CDR1 is SGHRS and CDR2 is YFSETQ. The CDR3 length is 16 residues. The CDR3 here is CASSLVTGGSNTEAFF. The CDR3 DNA is TGCGCCAGCAGCTTGGTAACAGGGGGGTCGAACACTGAAGCTTTCTTT.

This clonotype was observed at least ten times. The chain links TRBV6-1 to TRBJ1-2, with 11 bases aligning to TRBD1. The germline CDR1 and CDR2 sequences are MNHNS and SASEGT. With V trimmed by 11 bases and J by 4 bases, 9 bases remained unmatched. This CDR3 contains 14 residues. The CDR3, as DNA: TGTGCCGGAATGGACAGGGGGCTATTCTATGGCTACACCTTC. Its protein is CAGMDRGLFYGYTF.

The chain is built from TRBV10-1 and TRBJ1-1; D is uncertain. Germline CDR1 is WNHNN and CDR2 is SYGVQD (reference sequence). The V gene lost 2 bases and the J gene lost 0 bases, with 4 bases spanning the gap. This CDR3 region has 13 residues. CDR3 loop: CASSENMNTEAFF. The DNA for the CDR3 is TGCGCCAGCAGTGAGAACATGAACACTGAAGCTTTCTTT.

This clonotype was found many times. The chain carries TRBV19 and TRBJ1-2; 7 nucleotides match TRBD1. The CDR3 is made up of 15 amino acids. CDR1 and CDR2 (germline): LNHDA, SQIVND (reference sequence). Germline trimming cut 5 bases from V and 4 bases from J; bases unmatched to any gene: 10. CDR3 bases: TGTGCCAGTAGTGCTAACAGGGGTTATGGCTATGGCTACACCTTC. Encoded protein: CASSANRGYGYGYTF.

This clonotype was detected only a few times. This sequence joins TRBV6-2 or TRBV6-3 and TRBJ2-1, with D unclear. Trimming pared 3 bases from V and 5 bases from J, leaving 5 bases between. The CDR3 is made up of 12 amino acids. CDR1 and CDR2 (germline): MNHEY, SVGEGT. Written as DNA, the CDR3 is TGTGCCAGCAGTTATCGGGACAATGAGCAGTTCTTC. It translates to CASSYRDNEQFF.

In DNA, the CDR3 is TGTGCCAGCAGCTTGGCGGCAAACTATGGCTACACCTTC. It yields the protein CASSLAANYGYTF. The chain is built from TRBV5-6 and TRBJ1-2; D remains ambiguous. The CDR3 extends over 13 amino acids. V lost 0 bases to trimming and J lost 2 bases, with 5 bases between them. Germline values: CDR1 SGHDT, CDR2 YYEEEE.

In its sample, this clonotype was seen many times. The rearrangement links TRBV18 to TRBJ1-5; 10 bases map to TRBD1. J gave up 8 bases and V 6 bases, and 4 bases lay outside the gene matches. CDR1 KGHSH and CDR2 LQKENI come from the germline V gene. CDR3 length equals 13 residues. The CDR3 region is CASSGTGVEPQHF. In nucleotides, the CDR3 is TGTGCCAGCTCCGGGACAGGGGTTGAGCCCCAGCATTTT.

This clonotype was detected only a few times. V and J are TRBV20-1 and TRBJ2-5, with 8 nucleotides matching TRBD2. V gave up 2 bases and J gave up 4 bases; unmatched junction bases: 12. Germline values: CDR1 DFQATT, CDR2 SNEGSKA (reference sequence). The CDR3 has 16 amino acids. CDR3 sequence: CSARHPRLAGRETQYF. The DNA for the CDR3 is TGCAGTGCTAGACACCCCCGGCTAGCGGGCAGAGAGACCCAGTACTTC.

This chain uses TRBV20-1 with TRBJ2-7; a weak D match, TRBD1 (5 bases). CDR3 length equals 13 residues. Germline CDR1 is DFQATT and CDR2 is SNEGSKA (reference sequence). V lost 1 base to trimming and J lost 7 bases, with 14 bases between them. The CDR3: CSARVKGIREQYF. CDR3 DNA: TGCAGTGCTAGAGTTAAGGGGATCAGGGAGCAGTACTTC.

The rearrangement links TRBV6-5 to TRBJ2-7, with 8 nucleotides matching TRBD2. Germline trimming cut 0 bases from V and 6 bases from J; bases unmatched to any gene: 7. Germline V gene data show CDR1 as MNHEY and CDR2 as SVGAGI. CDR3 length: 15 residues. The CDR3 loop is CASSYSMRGASEQYF. DNA of the CDR3: TGTGCCAGCAGTTACTCGATGCGGGGGGCCTCCGAGCAGTACTTC.

This clonotype has just a few counts. The V call is TRBV24-1, the J call TRBJ2-6; D unclear. This CDR3 has 14 amino acids. Looked up from germline, CDR1 is KGHDR and CDR2 is SFDVKD. Trimming took 3 bases from V and 4 from J, leaving 6 bases between them. The chain's CDR3 is CATSDPPGANVLTF. CDR3 bases: TGTGCCACCAGTGATCCTCCCGGGGCCAACGTCCTGACTTTC.

This clonotype was detected a few times. The chain carries TRBV29-1 and TRBJ1-1; D may be TRBD1 (5 bases). V was cut by 6 bases and J by 5 bases, with 19 bases left in between. The germline gives CDR1 SQVTM, CDR2 ANQGSEA. This CDR3 contains 14 residues. For the CDR3, the DNA is TGCAGCGTCCACAAAAGCGGGGGAGAAACTGAAGCTTTCTTT. Translating it yields CSVHKSGGETEAFF.

This clonotype was counted at least ten times. J is TRBJ1-2 and V is TRBV27; D might be TRBD1 (6 bases). The CDR3 totals 15 residues. Germline CDR1 and CDR2: MNHEY and SMNVEV (reference sequence). Trimming removed 0 bases at V and 5 bases at J, with 13 bases between. The CDR3 coding sequence is TGTGCCAGCAGTTTATCCCCCTTGACAGGATATGGCTACACCTTC. Residues: CASSLSPLTGYGYTF.

This clonotype has more than one count but fewer than ten. The rearrangement joins TRBV5-8 to TRBJ1-2, with D perhaps TRBD1 (5 bases). This CDR3 comprises 15 residues. Trimming pared 4 bases from V and 4 bases from J, leaving 17 bases between. In germline, CDR1 is SGHTS, CDR2 YDEGEE. CDR3 in amino acids: CASSPSRRASYGYTF. In DNA, the CDR3 is TGTGCCAGCAGCCCCAGCCGCAGGGCTTCCTATGGCTACACCTTC.

This clonotype was detected ten times or more. The chain links TRBV11-2 to TRBJ2-2; TRBD1 aligns across 9 bases. The V gene end was trimmed by 3 bases and the J gene end by 9 bases; junction bases not matched to a gene: 8. The germline V gene has CDR1 SGHAT and CDR2 FQNNGV. The CDR3 is made up of 15 amino acids. The CDR3 region is CASSFSDRGRRELFF. The CDR3 DNA is TGTGCCAGCAGCTTCTCGGACAGGGGTCGGCGGGAGCTGTTTTTT.

This clonotype was seen repeatedly, ten times or more. The chain is built from TRBV6-5 and TRBJ2-3, with TRBD1 matching 7 bases. Trimming removed 4 bases from V and 2 bases from J; junction bases left unmatched: 6. The CDR3 sequence is 15 residues long. The germline CDR1 and CDR2 sequences are MNHEY and SVGAGI. In DNA, the CDR3 is TGTGCCAGCAGTTCGACAGGGCCCTACACAGATACGCAGTATTTT. Translating gives CASSSTGPYTDTQYF.

This clonotype was counted between two and nine times. The J gene is TRBJ2-1, the V gene TRBV7-9; 8 nucleotides match TRBD2. The CDR3 totals 16 residues. V trimming: 1 base; J trimming: 7 bases; junction bases outside the gene matches: 9. The germline CDR1 and CDR2 sequences are SEHNR and FQNEAQ (reference sequence). CDR3 sequence (DNA): TGTGCCAGCAGCTTAGAAGGAGCGGGAGTGGGGAATGAGCAGTTCTTC. Amino acid sequence: CASSLEGAGVGNEQFF.

The sample holds a few counts of this clonotype. The chain uses TRBV19 and TRBJ2-6; 7 bases fit TRBD1. There are 17 residues in the CDR3. V lost 5 bases, J lost 0 bases, and 7 bases stayed unmatched. Germline CDR1 reads LNHDA; CDR2 reads SQIVND (reference sequence). CDR3 sequence: CASSPGTAYSGANVLTF. The CDR3 nucleotides read TGTGCCAGTAGTCCCGGGACAGCATACTCTGGGGCCAACGTCCTGACTTTC.